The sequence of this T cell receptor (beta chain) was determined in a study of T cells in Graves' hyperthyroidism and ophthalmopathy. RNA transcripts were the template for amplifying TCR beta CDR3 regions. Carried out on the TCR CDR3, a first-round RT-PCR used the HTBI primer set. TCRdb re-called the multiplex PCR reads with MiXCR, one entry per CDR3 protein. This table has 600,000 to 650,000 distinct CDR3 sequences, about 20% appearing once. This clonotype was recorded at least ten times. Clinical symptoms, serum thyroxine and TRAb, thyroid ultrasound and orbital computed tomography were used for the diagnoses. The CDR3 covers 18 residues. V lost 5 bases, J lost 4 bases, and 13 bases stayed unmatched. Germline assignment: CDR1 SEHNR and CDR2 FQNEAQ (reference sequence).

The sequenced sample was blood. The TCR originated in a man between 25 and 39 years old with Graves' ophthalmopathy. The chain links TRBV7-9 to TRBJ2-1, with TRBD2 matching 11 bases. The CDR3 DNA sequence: TGTGCCAGCAGCCCAACCGTAGCGGGAGGGCCGGCGTACAATGAGCAGTTCTTC. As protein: CASSPTVAGGPAYNEQFF.